These 17 T cell receptor beta chains originate from one sample sequenced in a study of T cells after yellow fever vaccination (dated by TCRdb to 2018 to 2020). The sample's treatment or condition label, decoded: live attenuated yellow fever vaccine strain. Receptors were amplified or captured by 5' RACE. Sequencing took place on an Illumina NovaSeq 6000. Using fastp at Q25 and MiXCR, TCRdb reprocessed the public reads and kept productive beta chains. Records with the same CDR3 protein are collapsed into one entry carrying the most frequent genes and DNA. For this sample the table gives a few hundred thousand distinct CDR3 sequences, of which roughly 3.5% were detected only once. The biggest ten clones account for 20% to 30% of the sample. This specimen was PBMCs, taken on the day of the yellow fever booster vaccination. These receptors were obtained from a man younger than 35 who received the YFV17D yellow fever vaccine.

This clonotype was detected many times. This sequence joins TRBV7-2 and TRBJ2-5, with 13 bases matching TRBD2. V was clipped by 0 bases and J by 5 bases; unmatched bases: 3. Germline V lookup: CDR1 SGHTA, CDR2 FQGNSA. The CDR3 covers 16 residues. CDR3: CASSLATSGGMETQYF. The CDR3 region has the DNA TGTGCCAGCAGCTTAGCGACTAGCGGGGGGATGGAGACCCAGTACTTC.

The sample holds many counts of this clonotype. The rearrangement joins TRBV12-3 or TRBV12-4 to TRBJ1-1; a possible D gene is TRBD1 (5 bases). V was trimmed by 4 bases and J by 1 base, leaving 7 bases between them. The CDR3 spans 13 residues. Written as DNA, the CDR3 is TGTGCCAGCAGTTGGCAGGGGAACACTGAAGCTTTCTTT. This encodes CASSWQGNTEAFF.

This clonotype was picked up a small number of times. The chain couples TRBV10-2 to TRBJ1-4; no reliable D call. Germline assignment: CDR1 WSHSY and CDR2 SAAADI. The CDR3 runs to 13 residues. The germline V and J ends were trimmed by 8 bases and 8 bases, with 15 bases remaining between them. The CDR3 DNA is TGCGCCAGCCAGAGAGGGTCTGGGGAAAAACTGTTTTTT. Protein sequence: CASQRGSGEKLFF.

V and J are TRBV20-1 and TRBJ2-2, with 10 bases aligning to TRBD2. Germline CDR1 and CDR2: DFQATT and SNEGSKA (reference sequence). After removal of 6 bases from V and 7 bases from J, the junction contained 14 bases not matched to a gene. The CDR3 totals 16 residues. CDR3 nucleotide sequence: TGCAGTGCCCCCGTCAGCGGGGGGGCCCAATTCGGGGAGCTGTTTTTT. This sequence encodes CSAPVSGGAQFGELFF.

The chain combines TRBV7-6 with TRBJ1-2; 8 bases map to TRBD1. The junction had 4 bases not matched to a gene; V was cut back by 8 bases and J by 8 bases. The CDR3 spans 11 residues. The germline V gene has CDR1 SGHVS and CDR2 FNYEAQ. CDR3 bases: TGTGCCAGCGGGTCAGGGGGCGGCTACACCTTC. This gives the protein CASGSGGGYTF.

The chain recombines TRBV7-8 with TRBJ2-3; the match to TRBD2 covers 11 bases. V was clipped by 0 bases and J by 3 bases; unmatched bases: 8. The V gene's germline CDR1 is SGHVS and CDR2 FQNEAQ. The CDR3 covers 18 residues. In DNA, the CDR3 is TGTGCCAGCAGCTTAGCCTCTTTTAGCGGGGGGGCTACAGATACGCAGTATTTT. Residues: CASSLASFSGGATDTQYF.

This clonotype was seen at least ten times. The chain joins TRBV2 to TRBJ2-3; D gene uncertain. CDR1 is SNHLY, CDR2 FYNNEI, per germline. The CDR3 runs 13 residues. Trimming removed 3 bases from V and 8 bases from J, with 12 bases in between. This CDR3 is CASSDPPLGTQYF. The CDR3 DNA is TGTGCCAGCAGTGATCCCCCCCTGGGTACGCAGTATTTT. Full variable domain (outside the CDR3, taken from reference TRBV2 and TRBJ2-3): EPEVTQTPSHQVTQMGQEVILRCVPISNHLYFYWYRQILGQKVEFLVSFYNNEISEKSEIFDDQFSVERPDGSNFTLKIRSTKLEDSAMYFCASSDPPLGTQYFGPGTRLTVL.

This clonotype was observed many times. The V gene is TRBV27, the J gene TRBJ2-7; 8 bases match TRBD1. This CDR3 contains 14 residues. CDR1 is MNHEY, CDR2 SMNVEV, per germline (reference sequence). V trimming: 5 bases; J trimming: 5 bases; junction bases outside the gene matches: 8. The CDR3 is CASSPRDRWNEQYF. CDR3 coding DNA: TGTGCCAGCAGTCCCCGGGACAGGTGGAACGAGCAGTACTTC.

Ten or more counts support this clonotype. The V gene is TRBV10-3, the J gene TRBJ2-1, with 10 positions matching TRBD2. With 2 bases clipped from V and 2 bases from J, the junction kept 9 bases outside the gene matches. CDR1 ENHRY and CDR2 SYGVKD come from the germline V gene. The CDR3 is 18 amino acids. The CDR3 here is CAISEERGGHSAYNEQFF. DNA of the CDR3: TGTGCCATCAGTGAGGAGCGGGGGGGGCACAGCGCCTACAATGAGCAGTTCTTC.

At least ten counts were recorded for this clonotype. This chain joins TRBV12-3 or TRBV12-4 and TRBJ1-4; 8 bases fit TRBD1. V was clipped by 6 bases and J by 7 bases; unmatched bases: 7. The CDR3 covers 14 residues. The DNA of the CDR3 is TGTGCCAGCAGACCCGACAGGGGCGTTGAAAAACTGTTTTTT. Translated, it gives CASRPDRGVEKLFF.

The table lists this clonotype with many counts. The V gene is TRBV20-1, the J gene TRBJ2-1; 8 nucleotides agree with TRBD1. Germline CDR1 and CDR2: DFQATT and SNEGSKA (reference sequence). CDR3 length: 16 residues. The V and J ends lost 3 bases and 8 bases, in that order; junction bases with no gene match: 15. CDR3 amino acids: CSASTPGTGSHHEQFF. CDR3 nucleotides: TGCAGTGCTAGCACTCCCGGGACAGGCTCGCATCATGAGCAGTTCTTC.

This clonotype was seen a few times. V and J are TRBV7-6 and TRBJ1-2, with TRBD1 as a possible D gene (5 bases). This CDR3 comprises 16 residues. CDR1 SGHVS and CDR2 FNYEAQ come from the germline V gene. The germline V and J ends were trimmed by 4 bases and 0 bases, with 15 bases remaining between them. CDR3 loop: CASSSLGQIANYGYTF. CDR3 in DNA: TGTGCCAGCAGCTCACTAGGACAAATCGCTAACTATGGCTACACCTTC.

The chain carries TRBV11-2 and TRBJ1-6, with D possibly being TRBD1 (5 bases). Germline lookup yields CDR1 SGHAT and CDR2 FQNNGV. V was clipped by 5 bases and J by 0 bases, with 8 bases between them. The CDR3 is 15 amino acids. CDR3 region: CASSRGSSYNSPLHF. The CDR3, as DNA: TGTGCCAGCAGCCGGGGGAGCTCCTATAATTCACCCCTCCACTTT.

This clonotype has a count of ten or more. The V gene is TRBV7-9, the J gene TRBJ2-7; tentative D call: TRBD2 (5 bases). Germline-derived CDR1 and CDR2 are SEHNR and FQNEAQ (reference sequence). V lost 6 bases and J lost 3, with 12 bases in between. The CDR3 runs to 13 residues. CDR3 DNA sequence: TGTGCCAGCAGACCCACCGGGAACTACGAGCAGTACTTC. Its translation is CASRPTGNYEQYF.

This clonotype was seen many times. V gene TRBV24-1 combines with J gene TRBJ2-2, with TRBD1 matching over 9 bases. Germline trimming cut 7 bases from V and 2 bases from J; bases unmatched to any gene: 4. The CDR3 spans 15 residues. Germline loops: CDR1 KGHDR, CDR2 SFDVKD. CDR3 residues: CATSPDRGNTGELFF. The CDR3 bases are TGTGCCACCAGCCCGGACAGGGGAAACACCGGGGAGCTGTTTTTT.

The CDR3 region has the DNA TGTGCCAGCAGCCCTCAAGGGACAGGCCCCTACAATGAGCAGTTCTTC. This gives the protein CASSPQGTGPYNEQFF. This chain uses TRBV7-2 with TRBJ2-1; 8 bases agree with TRBD1. The germline gives CDR1 SGHTA, CDR2 FQGNSA. The CDR3 totals 16 residues. Unmatched junction bases numbered 8, after V lost 5 bases and J lost 2 bases.

The chain combines TRBV6-5 with TRBJ1-2; D is possibly TRBD1 (6 bases). V gave up 3 bases and J gave up 6 bases, with 8 bases separating them. The CDR3 consists of 12 residues. The germline V gene encodes CDR1 MNHEY and CDR2 SVGAGI. In DNA, the CDR3 is TGTGCCAGCAGTTATTCAGGGGATGGCTACACCTTC. Translating it yields CASSYSGDGYTF.